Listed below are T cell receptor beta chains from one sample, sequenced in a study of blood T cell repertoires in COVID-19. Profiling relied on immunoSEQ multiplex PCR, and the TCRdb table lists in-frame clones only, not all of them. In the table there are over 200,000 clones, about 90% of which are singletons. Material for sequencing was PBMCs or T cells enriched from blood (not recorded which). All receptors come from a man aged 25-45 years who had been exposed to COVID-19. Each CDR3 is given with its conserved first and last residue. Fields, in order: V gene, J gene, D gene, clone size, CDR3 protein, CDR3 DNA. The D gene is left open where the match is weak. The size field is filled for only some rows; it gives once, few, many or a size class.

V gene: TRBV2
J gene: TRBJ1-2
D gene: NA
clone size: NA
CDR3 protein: CASRGRGYTF
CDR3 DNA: TGTGCCAGCAGGGGGAGGGGATACACCTTC

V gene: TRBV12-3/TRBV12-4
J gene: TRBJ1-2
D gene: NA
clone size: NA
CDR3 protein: CASSLRGGSTF
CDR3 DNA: TGTGCCAGCAGTTTAAGGGGGGGGTCCACCTTC

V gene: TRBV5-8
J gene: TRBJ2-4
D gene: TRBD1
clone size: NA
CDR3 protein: CASSPTGGLNIQYF
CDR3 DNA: TGTGCCAGCAGCCCGACAGGGGGGTTGAACATTCAGTACTTC

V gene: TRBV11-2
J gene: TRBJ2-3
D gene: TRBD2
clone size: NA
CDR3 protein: CASSLVRGTFTDTQYF
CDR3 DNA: TGTGCCAGCAGCTTAGTGCGGGGGACCTTCACAGATACGCAGTATTTT

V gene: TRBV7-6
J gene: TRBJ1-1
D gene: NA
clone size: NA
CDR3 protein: CASSLGGGRNTEAFF
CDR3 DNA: TGTGCCAGCAGCTTGGGGGGGGGCAGGAACACTGAAGCTTTCTTT

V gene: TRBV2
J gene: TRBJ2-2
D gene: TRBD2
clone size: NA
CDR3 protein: CASSQFSGGAIGELFF
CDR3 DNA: TGTGCCAGCAGTCAATTTAGCGGGGGGGCCATCGGGGAGCTGTTTTTT

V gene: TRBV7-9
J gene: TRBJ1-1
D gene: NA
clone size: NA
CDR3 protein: CASTSGGGWTEAFF
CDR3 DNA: TGTGCCAGCACCTCGGGGGGGGGCTGGACTGAAGCTTTCTTT

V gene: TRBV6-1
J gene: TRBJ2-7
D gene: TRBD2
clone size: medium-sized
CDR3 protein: CASSENVGGAYHEQYF
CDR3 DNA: TGTGCCAGCAGTGAAAACGTCGGGGGGGCCTACCACGAGCAGTACTTC

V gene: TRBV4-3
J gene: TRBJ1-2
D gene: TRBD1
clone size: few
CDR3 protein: CASSQTRDRAYGYTF
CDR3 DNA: TGCGCCAGCAGCCAAACCCGGGACAGGGCGTACGGCTACACCTTC

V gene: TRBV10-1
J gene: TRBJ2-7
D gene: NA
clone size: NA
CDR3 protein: CASSVLQDSYEQYF
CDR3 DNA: TGCGCCAGCAGTGTTTTACAAGACTCCTACGAGCAGTACTTC

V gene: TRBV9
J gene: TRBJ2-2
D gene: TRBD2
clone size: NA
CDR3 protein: CASSPISGGYTGELFF
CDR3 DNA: TGTGCCAGCAGCCCTATTTCGGGGGGTTACACCGGGGAGCTGTTTTTT

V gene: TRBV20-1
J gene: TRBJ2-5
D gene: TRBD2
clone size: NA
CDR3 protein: CSASLAGIQETQYF
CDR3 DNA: TGCAGTGCTAGTCTAGCGGGGATCCAAGAGACCCAGTACTTC

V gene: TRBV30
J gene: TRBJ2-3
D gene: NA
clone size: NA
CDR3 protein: CAWSIAELGAGDTDTQYF
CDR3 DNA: TGTGCCTGGAGTATCGCCGAGTTGGGGGCGGGGGACACAGATACGCAGTATTTT

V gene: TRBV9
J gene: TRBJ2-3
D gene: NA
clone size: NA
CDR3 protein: CASSVVPRGTDTQYF
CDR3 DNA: TGTGCCAGCAGCGTAGTGCCGAGGGGGACAGATACGCAGTATTTT

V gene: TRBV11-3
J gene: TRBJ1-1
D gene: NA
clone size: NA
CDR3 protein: CASSLGRYTEAFF
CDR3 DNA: TGTGCCAGCAGCCTAGGGAGGTACACTGAAGCTTTCTTT

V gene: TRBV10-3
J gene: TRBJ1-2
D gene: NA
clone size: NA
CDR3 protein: CAITPGDGYTF
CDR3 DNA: TGTGCCATCACGCCAGGGGATGGCTACACCTTC

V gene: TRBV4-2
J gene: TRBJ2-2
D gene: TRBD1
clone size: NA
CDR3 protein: CASSGTGNGHGELFF
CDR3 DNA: TGTGCCAGCAGCGGGACAGGGAACGGTCACGGGGAGCTGTTTTTT

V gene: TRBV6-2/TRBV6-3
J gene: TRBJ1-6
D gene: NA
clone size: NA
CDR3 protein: CASSIRRGDSPLHF
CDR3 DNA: TGTGCCAGCAGCATACGTCGGGGGGATTCACCCCTCCACTTT

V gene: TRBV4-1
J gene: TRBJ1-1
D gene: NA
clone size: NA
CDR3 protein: CASSPDSIPVRAFF
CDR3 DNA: TGCGCCAGCAGCCCCGACAGTATCCCTGTGAGGGCTTTCTTT

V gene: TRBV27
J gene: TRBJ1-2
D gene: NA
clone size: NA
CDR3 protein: CASSWGRKNGYTF
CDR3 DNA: TGTGCCAGCAGTTGGGGCCGAAAGAATGGCTACACCTTC

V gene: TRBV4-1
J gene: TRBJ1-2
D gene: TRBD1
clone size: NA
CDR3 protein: CASSQYHPGGQGYGYTF
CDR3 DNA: TGCGCCAGCAGCCAATACCATCCTGGGGGACAGGGTTATGGCTACACCTTC

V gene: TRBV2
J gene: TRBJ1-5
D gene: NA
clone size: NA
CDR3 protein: CASTGSNQPQHF
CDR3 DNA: TGTGCCAGCACCGGGAGCAATCAGCCCCAGCATTTT

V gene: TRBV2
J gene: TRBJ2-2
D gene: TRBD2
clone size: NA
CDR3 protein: CASKMGLANTGELFF
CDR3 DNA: TGTGCCAGCAAAATGGGACTAGCGAACACCGGGGAGCTGTTTTTT

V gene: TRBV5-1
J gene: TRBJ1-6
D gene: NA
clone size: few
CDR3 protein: CASSLGRVVDNSPLHF
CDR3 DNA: TGCGCCAGCAGCTTGGGCAGGGTAGTAGATAATTCACCCCTCCACTTT

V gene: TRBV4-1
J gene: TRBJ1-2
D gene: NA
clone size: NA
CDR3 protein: CASSQDITVYYGYTF
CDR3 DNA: TGCGCCAGCAGCCAAGATATAACAGTATACTATGGCTACACCTTC